The 29 T cell receptor beta chains below were found in one sample sequenced in a study of graft-versus-host responses after intestinal transplantation. Their cognate antigens are unknown. The repertoire was sequenced with immunoSEQ multiplex PCR; TCRdb's copy has only in-frame clones and lacks some. The sample lists around 110,000 clones; approximately 90% were seen once. This sample comprised unstimulated CD4+ T cells sorted from spleen or lymph node cells, obtained before intestinal transplant. These receptors were collected from a human donor who received an intestinal transplant.

The rearrangement joins TRBV27 to TRBJ2-3; 11 nucleotides agree with TRBD2. The V segment lost 6 bases and the J segment 5 bases; nucleotides outside the gene matches: 4. The CDR3 extends over 14 amino acids. Germline V gene data show CDR1 as MNHEY and CDR2 as SMNVEV (reference sequence). The CDR3: CASRQLAGVDTQYF. Here the CDR3 DNA reads TGTGCCAGCAGACAACTAGCGGGAGTAGATACGCAGTATTTT.

The genes are TRBV7-2 and TRBJ1-5; D may be TRBD1 (6 bases). The V end was cut by 5 bases, the J end by 2 bases, with 16 bases between. The germline V gene has CDR1 SGHTA and CDR2 FQGNSA. The CDR3 sequence is 16 residues long. The CDR3 here is CASSLRGGAGNQPQHF. The CDR3 DNA reads as TGTGCCAGCAGCCTACGGGGGGGGGCGGGCAATCAGCCCCAGCATTTT.

The genes are TRBV29-1 and TRBJ2-7; D uncertain. This CDR3 comprises 11 residues. Germline CDR1 reads SQVTM; CDR2 reads ANQGSEA. V gave up 5 bases and J gave up 1 base, with 6 bases separating them. The DNA for the CDR3 is TGCAGCGTTTTATTGTCCTACGAGCAGTACTTC. It is translated as CSVLLSYEQYF.

The chain links TRBV6-5 to TRBJ2-7, with D tentatively TRBD2 (6 bases). Germline V gene data show CDR1 as MNHEY and CDR2 as SVGAGI. V gave up 6 bases and J gave up 2 bases, with 17 bases separating them. There are 15 residues in the CDR3. The CDR3 DNA sequence: TGTGCCAGCAGCCACTGGGGGGAGGAGGCCTACGAGCAGTACTTC. This sequence encodes CASSHWGEEAYEQYF.

The chain is built from TRBV6-5 and TRBJ1-1, with 8 bases that match TRBD1. Germline loops: CDR1 MNHEY, CDR2 SVGAGI. This CDR3 is 13 amino acids long. V lost 6 bases, J lost 8 bases, and 8 bases stayed unmatched. The chain's CDR3 is CASSWAGGTEAFF. CDR3 bases: TGTGCCAGCAGCTGGGCAGGGGGCACCGAAGCTTTCTTT.

The chain uses TRBV5-1 and TRBJ2-3, with 7 bases lining up with TRBD2. Germline V CDR1 and CDR2: SGHRS, YFSETQ. The CDR3 spans 16 residues. V was pared by 0 bases and J by 3 bases, with 7 bases of the junction left unmatched. The CDR3 sequence is CASSLGGGRGTDTQYF. Written as DNA, the CDR3 is TGCGCCAGCAGCTTGGGAGGCGGGAGAGGGACAGATACGCAGTATTTT.

The V and J genes are TRBV5-1 and TRBJ2-2, with a possible D match to TRBD2 (5 bases). Germline lookup yields CDR1 SGHRS and CDR2 YFSETQ. Between the trimmed V and J ends, which lost 0 bases and 1 base, there was a span of 10 bases. This CDR3 spans 16 amino acids. The CDR3 region is CASSLGVSENTGELFF. CDR3 coding DNA: TGCGCCAGCAGCTTGGGGGTTAGCGAGAACACCGGGGAGCTGTTTTTT.

This chain uses TRBV11-2 with TRBJ2-3, with 12 bases aligning to TRBD1. With 0 bases clipped from V and 2 bases from J, the junction kept 9 bases outside the gene matches. This CDR3 has 19 residues. Germline lookup yields CDR1 SGHAT and CDR2 FQNNGV. The CDR3 bases are TGTGCCAGCAGCTTAGATAAACGGGGGACAGGGGGCCACACAGATACGCAGTATTTT. It codes for CASSLDKRGTGGHTDTQYF.

The gene calls are TRBV6-5 and TRBJ2-1, with a tentative D call TRBD2 (6 bases). Looked up from germline, CDR1 is MNHEY and CDR2 is SVGAGI. The V end was cut by 5 bases, the J end by 1 base, with 9 bases between. The CDR3 has 14 residues. The CDR3 DNA is TGTGCCAGCAGTATTGGAGGGTCCTACAATGAGCAGTTCTTC. As protein: CASSIGGSYNEQFF.

This clone was counted only a few times. V usage is TRBV6-6 and J usage is TRBJ1-1; TRBD1 agrees at 7 bases. CDR3 length: 12 amino acids. In germline, CDR1 is MNHNY, CDR2 SVGAGI (reference sequence). V trimming: 8 bases; J trimming: 1 base; junction bases outside the gene matches: 1. CDR3 nucleotide sequence: TGTGCCAGCGGGACAGCGAACACTGAAGCTTTCTTT. It codes for CASGTANTEAFF.

The rearrangement joins TRBV5-1 to TRBJ2-7, with TRBD2 identical over 9 bases. V shed 0 bases, J shed 3 bases, and the junction held 4 bases outside the gene matches. The CDR3 loop spans 15 amino acids. The germline gives CDR1 SGHRS, CDR2 YFSETQ. CDR3 sequence (DNA): TGCGCCAGCAGCTTGGAGGGGACTAGCAACTACGAGCAGTACTTC. Protein sequence: CASSLEGTSNYEQYF.

This clone was picked up one time. This chain connects TRBV6-5 to TRBJ1-2; 8 bases match TRBD1. This CDR3 has 16 residues. V lost 4 bases and J lost 3; bases outside the gene matches: 10. Per germline, CDR1 MNHEY and CDR2 SVGAGI. In DNA, the CDR3 is TGTGCCAGCAGTTTGTCCCCGAAGGGACAGGACTATGGCTACACCTTC. It yields the protein CASSLSPKGQDYGYTF.

This clone was detected once. The chain combines TRBV6-5 with TRBJ2-7; D perhaps matches TRBD1 (5 bases). The CDR3 covers 13 residues. Germline assignment: CDR1 MNHEY and CDR2 SVGAGI. V shed 6 bases and J shed 2 bases, with 11 bases lying between them. The DNA of the CDR3 is TGTGCCAGCAGCTACGACAGTACCTACGAGCAGTACTTC. This encodes CASSYDSTYEQYF.

This chain links TRBV6-5 with TRBJ1-5; weak D call: TRBD1 (6 bases). V lost 6 bases and J 1 base, leaving 13 bases between the germline ends. CDR3 length: 15 amino acids. Germline loops: CDR1 MNHEY, CDR2 SVGAGI. Here the CDR3 reads CASRPVGASNQPQHF. In DNA, the CDR3 is TGTGCCAGCAGACCTGTGGGGGCGAGCAATCAGCCCCAGCATTTT.

The J gene is TRBJ1-5, the V gene TRBV6-6; maybe TRBD1 (6 bases). The CDR3 contains 16 residues. CDR1 is MNHNY and CDR2 is SVGAGI in the germline V gene (reference sequence). V was shortened by 4 bases and J by 5 bases, with 18 bases between the two germline ends. CDR3 amino acids: CASSFRNKGGDQPQHF. CDR3 sequence (DNA): TGTGCCAGCAGTTTTAGGAACAAAGGGGGGGATCAGCCCCAGCATTTT.

The V gene is TRBV20-1, the J gene TRBJ2-3; no clear D. The CDR3 has 10 amino acids. V lost 6 bases and J lost 9, with 10 bases in between. Germline CDR1 is DFQATT and CDR2 is SNEGSKA (reference sequence). This CDR3 is CSAQTGTQYF. CDR3 DNA sequence: TGCAGTGCCCAGACTGGAACGCAGTATTTT.

V usage is TRBV28 and J usage is TRBJ1-1; weak D call: TRBD1 (6 bases). The CDR3 runs 17 residues. In germline, CDR1 is MDHEN, CDR2 SYDVKM. With 5 bases removed from V and 1 base from J, the gap between germline ends came to 20 bases. CDR3 DNA: TGTGCCAGCAGTCCATACCCCTGGGGGGGGCGGAACACTGAAGCTTTCTTT. Translation gives CASSPYPWGGRNTEAFF.

Only a few counts were recorded for this clone. This chain joins TRBV6-1 and TRBJ2-7; D may be TRBD1 (5 bases). CDR3 length: 13 amino acids. The V gene lost 6 bases and the J gene lost 1 base, with 10 bases spanning the gap. Germline V gene data show CDR1 as MNHNS and CDR2 as SASEGT. The CDR3 nucleotides are TGTGCCAGCAGACGACAGTCTTCCTACGAGCAGTACTTC. This sequence encodes CASRRQSSYEQYF.

This clone was observed a single time. V is TRBV2 and J is TRBJ2-1; 10 bases align to TRBD2. Germline loops: CDR1 SNHLY, CDR2 FYNNEI. The CDR3 covers 16 residues. J lost 9 bases, V lost 6 bases, and 14 bases had no gene match. DNA for the CDR3: TGTGCCAGCAGGGCCCGACTAGCGGGTTTGCAGGGTGAGCAGTTCTTC. It is translated as CASRARLAGLQGEQFF.

V gene TRBV28 combines with J gene TRBJ1-3, with no clear D. Trimming took 3 bases from V and 3 from J, leaving 9 bases between them. CDR1 and CDR2 (germline): MDHEN, SYDVKM. The CDR3 spans 14 residues. CDR3 nucleotides: TGTGCCAGCAGTTTTCAGGTCTTTGGAAACACCATATATTTT. Its translation is CASSFQVFGNTIYF.

V is TRBV2 and J is TRBJ2-7; a weak D match, TRBD2 (5 bases). This CDR3 spans 17 amino acids. V was shortened by 5 bases and J by 2 bases, with 22 bases between the two germline ends. Germline V gene sequence: CDR1 SNHLY, CDR2 FYNNEI. The CDR3 coding sequence is TGTGCCAGCAGTAGGTTTAAGTGGGCGGGCATCACCTACGAGCAGTACTTC. Its translation: CASSRFKWAGITYEQYF.

This sequence joins TRBV30 and TRBJ2-3, with D possibly TRBD1 on 5 matching bases. Germline loops: CDR1 GTSNPN, CDR2 SVGIG (reference sequence). CDR3 length: 13 residues. V shed 5 bases and J shed 4 bases, with 13 bases lying between them. CDR3 DNA: TGTGCCTGGTCTTTTCAGGGCCCAGATACGCAGTATTTT. This encodes CAWSFQGPDTQYF.

CDR3 loop: CAISDRDTASNTEAFF. CDR3 sequence (DNA): TGTGCCATCAGTGACCGGGACACCGCCTCAAACACTGAAGCTTTCTTT. This chain connects TRBV10-3 to TRBJ1-1; tentative D call: TRBD1 (6 bases). This CDR3 region has 16 residues. V shed 3 bases and J shed 2 bases, with 16 bases lying between them. The germline V gene has CDR1 ENHRY and CDR2 SYGVKD.

The chain uses TRBV29-1 and TRBJ2-7; 8 bases are shared with TRBD2. V shed 8 bases, J shed 1 base, and the junction held 4 bases outside the gene matches. The CDR3 runs 12 residues. Germline V gives CDR1 SQVTM, CDR2 ANQGSEA. CDR3 bases: TGCAGCACCGGGACTAGTTCCTACGAGCAGTACTTC. It translates to CSTGTSSYEQYF.

The chain employs TRBV6-5 and TRBJ1-2; 7 bases line up with TRBD1. The V gene end was trimmed by 2 bases and the J gene end by 6 bases; junction bases not matched to a gene: 6. Germline CDR1 reads MNHEY; CDR2 reads SVGAGI. The CDR3 is 14 amino acids. The CDR3 is CASSYRQGTDGYTF. CDR3 sequence (DNA): TGTGCCAGCAGTTACCGACAGGGAACGGATGGCTACACCTTC.

CDR3 residues: CASSFLDYQETQYF. The CDR3 DNA follows: TGTGCCAGCAGCTTTCTGGACTACCAAGAGACCCAGTACTTC. The chain carries TRBV11-2 and TRBJ2-5, with D tentatively TRBD2 (5 bases). The germline gives CDR1 SGHAT, CDR2 FQNNGV. This CDR3 is built from 14 residues. V was trimmed by 3 bases and J by 0 bases, leaving 8 bases between them.

V is TRBV4-3 and J is TRBJ1-2; D is unclear. Germline CDR1 and CDR2: LGHNA and YSLEER. Trimming took 0 bases from V and 2 from J, leaving 10 bases between them. The CDR3 runs to 15 residues. The CDR3 spells CASSQEWPMNYGYTF. DNA for the CDR3: TGCGCCAGCAGCCAAGAGTGGCCGATGAACTATGGCTACACCTTC.

The V gene is TRBV4-3, the J gene TRBJ1-2, with D possibly TRBD1 on 5 matching bases. Germline V lookup: CDR1 LGHNA, CDR2 YSLEER. The V gene lost 0 bases and the J gene lost 7 bases, with 18 bases spanning the gap. The CDR3 spans 16 residues. CDR3 nucleotide sequence: TGCGCCAGCAGCCAAGATTGGGGCGGGGTTTGGAGTGGCTACACCTTC. Residues: CASSQDWGGVWSGYTF.

The chain recombines TRBV2 with TRBJ2-6; 9 bases fit TRBD1. The J segment lost 4 bases and the V segment lost 11 bases, leaving 9 bases of the junction unmatched. The CDR3 contains 15 residues. Germline V gene data show CDR1 as SNHLY and CDR2 as FYNNEI. Here the CDR3 reads CAGGTGLGGANVLTF. CDR3 DNA: TGTGCCGGGGGGACAGGGCTAGGGGGGGCCAACGTCCTGACTTTC.